This record concerns one TCR beta chain sequence. Its specificity is not known. V lost 9 bases, J lost 6 bases, and 13 bases stayed unmatched. Per germline, CDR1 SEHNR and CDR2 FQNEAQ (reference sequence). This CDR3 is built from 16 residues. The data were taken from a study of T cells in Graves' hyperthyroidism and ophthalmopathy. As for the study in general: Blood from the periphery was taken at initial diagnosis, before any treatment.

Findings of the study overall: Progression to ophthalmopathy was predicted a median of 6.5 months early.

Investigators excluded patients with uncontrolled infection, other autoimmune disease, pregnancy or lactation. RNA transcripts were the template for amplifying TCR beta CDR3 regions. The HTBI primer set drove a first-round RT-PCR of the TCR CDR3. Via MiXCR, TCRdb re-called the multiplex PCR reads, giving one row per CDR3 protein. This table holds some 770,000 distinct CDR3 sequences, 16% found once. This TCR was recovered from a man younger than 30 with Graves' hyperthyroidism. Sequenced sample: blood. The rearrangement uses TRBV7-9 and TRBJ2-2; 10 bases map to TRBD1. The CDR3 spells CASAFPGTGAAGELFF. CDR3 DNA: TGTGCCAGTGCCTTCCCCGGGACAGGGGCAGCCGGGGAGCTGTTTTTT.